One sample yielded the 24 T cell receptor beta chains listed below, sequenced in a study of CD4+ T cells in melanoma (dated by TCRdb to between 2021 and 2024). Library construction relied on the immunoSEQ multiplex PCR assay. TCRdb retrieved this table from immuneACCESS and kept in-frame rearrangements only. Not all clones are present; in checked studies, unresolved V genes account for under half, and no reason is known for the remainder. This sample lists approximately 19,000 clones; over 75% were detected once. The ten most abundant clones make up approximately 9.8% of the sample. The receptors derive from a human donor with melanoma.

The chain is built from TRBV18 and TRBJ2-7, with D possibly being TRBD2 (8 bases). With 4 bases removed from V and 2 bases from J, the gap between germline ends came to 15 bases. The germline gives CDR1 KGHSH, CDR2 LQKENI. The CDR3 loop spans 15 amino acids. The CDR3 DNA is TGTGCCAGCTCACGCGGGGGGACAGAGGCCTACGAGCAGTACTTC. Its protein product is CASSRGGTEAYEQYF.

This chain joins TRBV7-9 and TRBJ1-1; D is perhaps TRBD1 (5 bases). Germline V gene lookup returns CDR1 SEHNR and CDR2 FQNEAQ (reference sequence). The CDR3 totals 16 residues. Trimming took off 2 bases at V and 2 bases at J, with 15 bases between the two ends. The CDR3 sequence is CASSLTNKGPNTEAFF. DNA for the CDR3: TGTGCCAGCAGCTTAACTAATAAGGGACCTAACACTGAAGCTTTCTTT.

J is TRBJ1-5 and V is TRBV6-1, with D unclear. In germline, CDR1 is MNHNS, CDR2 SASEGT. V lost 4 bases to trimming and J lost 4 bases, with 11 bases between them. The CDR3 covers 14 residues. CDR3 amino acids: CASSGRFGNQPQHF. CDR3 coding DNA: TGTGCCAGCAGTGGCAGGTTTGGTAATCAGCCCCAGCATTTT.

The CDR3 sequence is CASSLRAGTTQYF. The CDR3 DNA is TGTGCCAGCAGCTTGAGGGCAGGGACGACCCAGTACTTC. V and J are TRBV5-6 and TRBJ2-5; D is perhaps TRBD1 or TRBD2 (5 bases each). Between the trimmed V and J ends, which lost 1 base and 7 bases, there was a span of 11 bases. The germline V gene encodes CDR1 SGHDT and CDR2 YYEEEE. The CDR3 spans 13 residues.

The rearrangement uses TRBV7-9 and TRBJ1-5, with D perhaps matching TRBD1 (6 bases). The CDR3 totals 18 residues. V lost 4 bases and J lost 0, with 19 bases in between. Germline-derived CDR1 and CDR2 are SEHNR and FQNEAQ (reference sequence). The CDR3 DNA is TGTGCCAGCAGCTACGGACAGTTACGGGATAATAGCAATCAGCCCCAGCATTTT. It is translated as CASSYGQLRDNSNQPQHF.

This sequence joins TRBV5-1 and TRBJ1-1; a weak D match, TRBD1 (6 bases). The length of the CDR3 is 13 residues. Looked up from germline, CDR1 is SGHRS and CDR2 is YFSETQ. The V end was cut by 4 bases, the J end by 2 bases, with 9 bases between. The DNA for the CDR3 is TGCGCCAGCAGCCGAGGGGGTAACACTGAAGCTTTCTTT. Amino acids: CASSRGGNTEAFF.

The CDR3 sequence is CASSQERGLDQGVGYTF. The CDR3, as DNA: TGTGCCAGCAGCCAAGAGAGGGGATTGGACCAGGGTGTTGGCTACACCTTC. The chain recombines TRBV4-2 with TRBJ1-2, with a weak D call TRBD1 (5 bases). Germline V gene sequence: CDR1 LGHNA, CDR2 YNFKEQ. CDR3 size: 17 residues. V gave up 0 bases and J gave up 7 bases, with 21 bases separating them.

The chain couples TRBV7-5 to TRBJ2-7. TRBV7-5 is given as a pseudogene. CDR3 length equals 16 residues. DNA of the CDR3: TGTGCCAGAAGCTACTCGGGATTTGACAGAGCGCACGAGCAGTACTTC. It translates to CARSYSGFDRAHEQYF.

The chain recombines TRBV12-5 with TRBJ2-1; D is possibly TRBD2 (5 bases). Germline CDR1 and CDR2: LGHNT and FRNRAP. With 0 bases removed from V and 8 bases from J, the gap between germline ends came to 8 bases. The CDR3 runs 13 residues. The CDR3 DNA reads TGTGCTAGTGGTTTGGTTGAGGGCCATGAGCAGTTCTTC. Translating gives CASGLVEGHEQFF.

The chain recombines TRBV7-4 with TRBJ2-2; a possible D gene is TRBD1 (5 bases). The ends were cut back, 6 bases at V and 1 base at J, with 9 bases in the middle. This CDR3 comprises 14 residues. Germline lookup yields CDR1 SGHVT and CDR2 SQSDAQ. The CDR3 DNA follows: TGTGCCAGCAGGGGCGACAGGAACACCGGGGAGCTGTTTTTT. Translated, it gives CASRGDRNTGELFF.

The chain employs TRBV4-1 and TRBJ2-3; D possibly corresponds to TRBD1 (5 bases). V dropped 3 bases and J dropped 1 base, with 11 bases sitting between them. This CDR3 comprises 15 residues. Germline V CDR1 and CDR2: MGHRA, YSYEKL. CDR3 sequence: CASSHFSRGTDTQYF. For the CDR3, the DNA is TGCGCCAGCAGCCACTTTAGCAGGGGCACAGATACGCAGTATTTT.

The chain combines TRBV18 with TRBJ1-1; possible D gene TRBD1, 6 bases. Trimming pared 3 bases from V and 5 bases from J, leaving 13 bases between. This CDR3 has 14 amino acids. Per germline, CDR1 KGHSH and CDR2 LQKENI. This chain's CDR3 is CASSPTGLRTEAFF. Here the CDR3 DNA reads TGTGCCAGCTCACCGACAGGTTTAAGGACTGAAGCTTTCTTT. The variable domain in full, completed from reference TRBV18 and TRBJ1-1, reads NAGVMQNPRHLVRRRGQEARLRCSPMKGHSHVYWYRQLPEEGLKFMVYLQKENIIDESGMPKERFSAEFPKEGPSILRIQQVVRGDSAAYFCASSPTGLRTEAFFGQGTRLTVV.

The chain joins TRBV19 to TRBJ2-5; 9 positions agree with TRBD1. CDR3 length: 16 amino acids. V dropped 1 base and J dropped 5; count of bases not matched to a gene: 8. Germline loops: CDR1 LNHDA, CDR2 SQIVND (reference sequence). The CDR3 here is CASSIVTGGGLETQYF. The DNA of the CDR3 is TGTGCCAGTAGTATAGTAACAGGGGGCGGGTTGGAGACCCAGTACTTC.

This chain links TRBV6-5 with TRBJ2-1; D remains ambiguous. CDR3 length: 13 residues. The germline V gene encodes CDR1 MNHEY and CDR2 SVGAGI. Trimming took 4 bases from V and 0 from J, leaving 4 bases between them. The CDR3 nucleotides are TGTGCCAGCAGTTCCTCCTCCTACAATGAGCAGTTCTTC. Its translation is CASSSSSYNEQFF.

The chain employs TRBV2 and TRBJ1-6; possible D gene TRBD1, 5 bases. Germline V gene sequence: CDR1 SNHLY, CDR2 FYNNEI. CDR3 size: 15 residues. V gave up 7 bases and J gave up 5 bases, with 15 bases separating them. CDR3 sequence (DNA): TGTGCCAGCACGGCGCGCGGCAGGGATAATTCACCCCTCCACTTT. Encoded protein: CASTARGRDNSPLHF.

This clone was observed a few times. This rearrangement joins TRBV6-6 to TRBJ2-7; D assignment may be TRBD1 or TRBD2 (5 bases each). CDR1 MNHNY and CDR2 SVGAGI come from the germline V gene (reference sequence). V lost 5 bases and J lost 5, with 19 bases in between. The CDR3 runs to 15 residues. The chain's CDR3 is CASSAAGAAADEQYF. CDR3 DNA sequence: TGTGCCAGCAGTGCCGCCGGGGCCGCGGCTGACGAGCAGTACTTC.

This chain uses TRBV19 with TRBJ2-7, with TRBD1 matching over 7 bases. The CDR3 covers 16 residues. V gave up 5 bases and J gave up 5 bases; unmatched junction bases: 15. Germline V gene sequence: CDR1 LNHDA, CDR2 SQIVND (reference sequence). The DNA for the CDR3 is TGTGCCAGTAGTCGCTTTTCCGGCAGGGGGTCGGACGAGCAGTACTTC. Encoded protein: CASSRFSGRGSDEQYF.

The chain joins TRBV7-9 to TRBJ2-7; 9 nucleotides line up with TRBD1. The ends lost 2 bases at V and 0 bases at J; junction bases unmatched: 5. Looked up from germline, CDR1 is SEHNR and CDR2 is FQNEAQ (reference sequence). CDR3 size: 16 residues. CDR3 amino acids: CASSLIETGGSYEQYF. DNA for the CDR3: TGTGCCAGCAGCTTAATCGAGACAGGGGGCTCCTACGAGCAGTACTTC. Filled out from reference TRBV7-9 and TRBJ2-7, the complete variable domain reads DTGVSQNPRHKITKRGQNVTFRCDPISEHNRLYWYRQTLGQGPEFLTYFQNEAQLEKSRLLSDRFSAERPKGSFSTLEIQRTEQGDSAMYLCASSLIETGGSYEQYFGPGTRLTVT.

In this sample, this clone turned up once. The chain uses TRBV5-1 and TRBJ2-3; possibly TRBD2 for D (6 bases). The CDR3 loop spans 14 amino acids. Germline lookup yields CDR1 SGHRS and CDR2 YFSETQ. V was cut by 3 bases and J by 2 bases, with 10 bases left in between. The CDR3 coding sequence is TGCGCCAGCAGCTCGGGGGTTACCACAGATACGCAGTATTTT. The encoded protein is CASSSGVTTDTQYF.

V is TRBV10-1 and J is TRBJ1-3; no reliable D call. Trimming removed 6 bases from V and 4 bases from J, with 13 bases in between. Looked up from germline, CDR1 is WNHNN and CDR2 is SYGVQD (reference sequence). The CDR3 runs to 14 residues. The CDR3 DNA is TGCGCCAGCAGGAGTCTTGACTCCGGAAACACCATATATTTT. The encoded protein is CASRSLDSGNTIYF.

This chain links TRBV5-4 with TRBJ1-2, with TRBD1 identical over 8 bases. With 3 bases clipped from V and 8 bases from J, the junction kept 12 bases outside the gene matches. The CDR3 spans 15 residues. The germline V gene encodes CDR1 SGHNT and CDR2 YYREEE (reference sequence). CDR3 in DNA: TGTGCCAGCAGCTCTGGTTTGTCAGGGGGCAGCGGCTACACCTTC. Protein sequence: CASSSGLSGGSGYTF.

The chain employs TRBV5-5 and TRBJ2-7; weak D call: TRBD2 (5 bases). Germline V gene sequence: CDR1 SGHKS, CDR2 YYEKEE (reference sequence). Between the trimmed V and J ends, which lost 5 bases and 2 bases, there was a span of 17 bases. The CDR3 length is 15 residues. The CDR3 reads CASRVYALEAYEQYF. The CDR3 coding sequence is TGTGCCAGCAGAGTTTACGCACTAGAGGCCTACGAGCAGTACTTC. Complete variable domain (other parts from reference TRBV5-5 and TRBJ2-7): DAGVTQSPTHLIKTRGQQVTLRCSPISGHKSVSWYQQVLGQGPQFIFQYYEKEERGRGNFPDRFSARQFPNYSSELNVNALLLGDSALYLCASRVYALEAYEQYFGPGTRLTVT.

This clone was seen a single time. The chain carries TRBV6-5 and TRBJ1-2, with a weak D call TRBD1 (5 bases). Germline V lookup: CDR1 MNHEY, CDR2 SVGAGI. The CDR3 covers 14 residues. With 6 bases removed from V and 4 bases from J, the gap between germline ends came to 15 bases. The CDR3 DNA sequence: TGTGCCAGCAGAGGGACTGCCAGTCGCTATGGCTACACCTTC. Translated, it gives CASRGTASRYGYTF.

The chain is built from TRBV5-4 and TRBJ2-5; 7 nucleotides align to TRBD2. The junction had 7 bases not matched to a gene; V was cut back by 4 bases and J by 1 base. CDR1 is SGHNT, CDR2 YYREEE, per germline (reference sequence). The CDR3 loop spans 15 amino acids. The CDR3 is CASSPLTGGQETQYF. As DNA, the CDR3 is TGTGCCAGCAGCCCGCTCACGGGGGGCCAAGAGACCCAGTACTTC.